The 23 T cell receptor beta chains below were found in one sample sequenced in a study of Ad26.COV2.S vaccination and SARS-CoV-2 variants. Described treatment: about 20 received Ad26.COV2.S at low or high dose, single or two shots; about 5 received placebo; per-sample allocation not given. Sample collection was performed on day 63 after the first vaccine or placebo injection. Generated by immunoSEQ multiplex PCR, the TCRdb table keeps only in-frame clones and is missing some. The sample consists of 350,000 to 400,000 clones, around nine tenths of them appearing once. The sample was peripheral blood, taken in a trial of Ad26.COV2.S vaccine versus placebo. All receptors derive from a person between 18 and 60 years old who received the Ad26.COV2.S COVID-19 vaccine or a placebo.

The chain recombines TRBV5-1 with TRBJ2-3; 8 bases match TRBD1. Germline V gene lookup returns CDR1 SGHRS and CDR2 YFSETQ. V shed 0 bases, J shed 5 bases, and the junction held 8 bases outside the gene matches. The CDR3 extends over 16 amino acids. CDR3 DNA: TGCGCCAGCAGCTTGGAGGCAGGGGGCTTGGTAGATACGCAGTATTTT. Translated: CASSLEAGGLVDTQYF.

The J gene is TRBJ2-2, the V gene TRBV20-1, with TRBD1 as a possible D gene (6 bases). Trimming removed 3 bases at V and 1 base at J, with 12 bases between. The germline V gene has CDR1 DFQATT and CDR2 SNEGSKA (reference sequence). The CDR3 totals 15 residues. CDR3 residues: CSASNRALNTGELFF. In DNA form, the CDR3 reads TGCAGTGCTAGTAACAGGGCTCTGAACACCGGGGAGCTGTTTTTT.

J is TRBJ2-5 and V is TRBV7-2; possibly TRBD1 for D (6 bases). Germline CDR1 and CDR2: SGHTA and FQGNSA. The length of the CDR3 is 15 residues. Trimming stripped 1 base from V and 5 bases from J, with 14 bases between. CDR3 in DNA: TGTGCCAGCAGCTTAGTGACAGGACGGGCGGAGACCCAGTACTTC. It yields the protein CASSLVTGRAETQYF.

This rearrangement joins TRBV7-2 to TRBJ1-1; D is undetermined. V lost 1 base, J lost 0 bases, and 12 bases lay in between. CDR1 and CDR2 from the germline V gene are SGHTA and FQGNSA. There are 16 residues in the CDR3. CDR3 sequence reads: CASSLVGGPLNTEAFF. Written as DNA, the CDR3 is TGTGCCAGCAGCTTAGTTGGCGGACCATTGAACACTGAAGCTTTCTTT.

This chain joins TRBV7-9 and TRBJ1-2, with 8 bases matching TRBD1. The germline V gene has CDR1 SEHNR and CDR2 FQNEAQ (reference sequence). The CDR3 has 15 residues. After removal of 2 bases from V and 8 bases from J, the junction contained 10 bases not matched to a gene. The CDR3 spells CASSLWGGQVTGYTF. The DNA for the CDR3 is TGTGCCAGCAGCTTATGGGGGGGACAGGTTACCGGCTACACCTTC.

V is TRBV6-5 and J is TRBJ2-3; the match to TRBD2 covers 9 bases. V lost 2 bases to trimming and J lost 3 bases; unmatched junction nucleotides: 3. CDR3 length equals 15 residues. The germline V gene has CDR1 MNHEY and CDR2 SVGAGI. The chain's CDR3 is CASSYGRGGTDTQYF. CDR3 nucleotide sequence: TGTGCCAGCAGTTACGGGCGGGGGGGTACAGATACGCAGTATTTT.

This clone was seen ten or more times. CDR3 sequence (DNA): TGTGCCAGCAGTGAAGCGGCGAGTGGAGGAAACACCATATATTTT. Translation: CASSEAASGGNTIYF. The genes are TRBV6-1 and TRBJ1-3; no firm D call. The germline V and J ends were trimmed by 0 bases and 4 bases, with 10 bases remaining between them. From germline, CDR1 is MNHNS and CDR2 SASEGT. The CDR3 has 15 amino acids.

The genes are TRBV6-5 and TRBJ2-2; TRBD1 agrees at 7 bases. Germline assignment: CDR1 MNHEY and CDR2 SVGAGI. J was trimmed by 0 bases and V by 4 bases; bases with no gene match: 5. The CDR3 is made up of 16 amino acids. CDR3 coding DNA: TGTGCCAGCAGTTCCTCACAGGGGACGAACACCGGGGAGCTGTTTTTT. Translation: CASSSSQGTNTGELFF.

The chain is built from TRBV11-2 and TRBJ1-3, with D uncertain. The V gene lost 2 bases and the J gene lost 4 bases, with 12 bases spanning the gap. CDR1 and CDR2 (germline): SGHAT, FQNNGV. The CDR3 is 15 residues long. Here the CDR3 DNA reads TGTGCCAGCAGCTTAAATAGGGCGGTGGGAAACACCATATATTTT. It specifies CASSLNRAVGNTIYF.

Regarding this clone: Additional DNA sequences in this sample encode the identical CDR3. The rearrangement uses TRBV10-3 and TRBJ2-7; the D is unclear. The V gene's germline CDR1 is ENHRY and CDR2 SYGVKD. The CDR3 consists of 11 residues. Deletions cut 2 bases from V and 3 bases from J, with 2 bases between. In DNA, the CDR3 is TGTGCCATCAGTGAGGGCTACGAGCAGTACTTC. Its protein is CAISEGYEQYF.

The J gene is TRBJ1-4, the V gene TRBV7-2; TRBD1 is a possible D gene (5 bases). Trimming pared 4 bases from V and 8 bases from J, leaving 11 bases between. This CDR3 has 13 residues. Per the germline V gene, CDR1 is SGHTA and CDR2 is FQGNSA. The CDR3 region is CASSSPRQEKLFF. As DNA, the CDR3 is TGTGCCAGCAGCTCCCCCCGACAGGAAAAACTGTTTTTT.

CDR3 sequence (DNA): TGTGCCAGCAGCTTACAGGGTTCCAGGACTGAAGCTTTCTTT. Amino acid sequence: CASSLQGSRTEAFF. V and J are TRBV7-8 and TRBJ1-1; a weak D match, TRBD1 (5 bases). The CDR3 contains 14 residues. V lost 2 bases and J lost 5, with 12 bases in between. In germline, CDR1 is SGHVS, CDR2 FQNEAQ.

This sequence joins TRBV27 and TRBJ2-3; TRBD1 agrees at 8 bases. V dropped 5 bases and J dropped 2; count of bases not matched to a gene: 15. This CDR3 region has 18 residues. Germline CDR1 is MNHEY and CDR2 is SMNVEV (reference sequence). CDR3 nucleotide sequence: TGTGCCAGCAGTACCCCAATGGGACAGGCAACGACCACAGATACGCAGTATTTT. It translates to CASSTPMGQATTTDTQYF.

This sequence joins TRBV3-1 (or the pseudogene TRBV3-2) and TRBJ1-2; possibly TRBD1 for D (6 bases). Trimming took off 3 bases at V and 8 bases at J, with 19 bases between the two ends. This CDR3 spans 15 amino acids. The germline CDR1 and CDR2 sequences are LGHDT and YNNKEL (reference sequence). This CDR3 is CASSQEQGGVGGYTF. The CDR3 nucleotides are TGTGCCAGCAGCCAGGAACAGGGAGGAGTGGGCGGCTACACCTTC.

V gene TRBV4-1 combines with J gene TRBJ2-1, with 9 bases fitting TRBD1. J gave up 6 bases and V 2 bases, and 8 bases lay outside the gene matches. The CDR3 has 16 amino acids. In germline, CDR1 is MGHRA, CDR2 YSYEKL. This CDR3 is CASSQPHRGLRNEQFF. The CDR3 DNA follows: TGCGCCAGCAGCCAACCGCACAGGGGGCTACGCAATGAGCAGTTCTTC.

J is TRBJ1-1 and V is TRBV3-1 (or the pseudogene TRBV3-2); unclear D gene. The V end was cut by 2 bases, the J end by 5 bases, with 21 bases between. Germline CDR1 is LGHDT and CDR2 is YNNKEL (reference sequence). The length of the CDR3 is 17 residues. The CDR3 sequence: CASSQRSGGRSGTEAFF. CDR3 nucleotides: TGTGCCAGCAGCCAACGGTCGGGCGGGAGGAGTGGGACTGAAGCTTTCTTT.

The chain employs TRBV3-1 (or the pseudogene TRBV3-2) and TRBJ2-4; 8 bases match TRBD1. This CDR3 comprises 13 residues. CDR1 and CDR2 from the germline V gene are LGHDT and YNNKEL (reference sequence). J was trimmed by 8 bases and V by 4 bases; bases with no gene match: 4. For the CDR3, the DNA is TGTGCCAGCAGCCCGACAGGGGTTGACATTCAGTACTTC. Translated, it gives CASSPTGVDIQYF.

The V and J genes are TRBV20-1 and TRBJ2-3, with 8 bases that match TRBD2. CDR1 is DFQATT and CDR2 is SNEGSKA in the germline V gene (reference sequence). The CDR3 has 15 amino acids. V shed 3 bases and J 0 bases; nucleotides not matched to a gene: 5. Written as DNA, the CDR3 is TGCAGTGCTAGTGAGGAGCGGGAGAGCACAGATACGCAGTATTTT. Translation gives CSASEERESTDTQYF.

This chain uses TRBV7-8 with TRBJ1-1; TRBD1 aligns across 7 bases. From germline, CDR1 is SGHVS and CDR2 FQNEAQ. Trimming took 5 bases from V and 9 from J; bases not matched to a gene: 6. The CDR3 spans 12 residues. CDR3 in DNA: TGTGCCAGCAGCAAAGACAGGGCACAAGCTTTCTTT. Its translation: CASSKDRAQAFF.

The V call is TRBV23-1, the J call TRBJ1-6, with 7 bases lining up with TRBD1. TRBV23-1 is an ORF for which the function is uncertain. The ends lost 7 bases at V and 5 bases at J; junction bases unmatched: 11. The CDR3 runs to 16 residues. CDR3 DNA: TGCGCCAGCAACTACGGGTTAGGACAGGATAATTCACCCCTCCACTTT. Translation gives CASNYGLGQDNSPLHF.

The rearrangement links TRBV7-9 to TRBJ2-6; D is ambiguous. V was clipped by 1 base and J by 0 bases, with 4 bases between them. The CDR3 length is 15 residues. Germline lookup yields CDR1 SEHNR and CDR2 FQNEAQ (reference sequence). CDR3 in DNA: TGTGCCAGCAGCTTAGACATCTCTGGGGCCAACGTCCTGACTTTC. It codes for CASSLDISGANVLTF.

V is TRBV9 and J is TRBJ1-1; D uncertain. Germline CDR1 and CDR2: SGDLS and YYNGEE. The CDR3 has 14 residues. V gave up 4 bases and J gave up 4 bases, with 14 bases separating them. This CDR3 is CASSSLLPGTEAFF. The CDR3 DNA follows: TGTGCCAGCAGCAGCCTTCTCCCTGGCACTGAAGCTTTCTTT.

CDR3 DNA sequence: TGCGCCAGCAGCTTGGACGGACAGGCGGGTTATTTT. This gives the protein CASSLDGQAGYF. V gene TRBV5-1 combines with J gene TRBJ2-3, with 7 bases that match TRBD1. The ends lost 0 bases at V and 15 bases at J; junction bases unmatched: 7. Germline loops: CDR1 SGHRS, CDR2 YFSETQ. CDR3 length: 12 residues.